Shown below are 5 T cell receptor beta chains from a single sample sequenced in a study of blood T cell repertoires in COVID-19. TCRdb keeps only in-frame clones here, not all; method: immunoSEQ multiplex PCR. The sample contains approximately 250,000 clones, about four fifths of which appear only once. The sequenced sample was peripheral blood. These receptors originate from a woman aged 40 to 50 who had recovered from COVID-19.

The genes are TRBV7-9 and TRBJ1-1; the match to TRBD1 covers 8 bases. There are 12 residues in the CDR3. Unmatched junction bases numbered 3, after V lost 5 bases and J lost 7 bases. Germline V gene data show CDR1 as SEHNR and CDR2 as FQNEAQ (reference sequence). The chain's CDR3 is CASSRTGLEAFF. The CDR3 DNA sequence: TGTGCCAGCAGCCGGACAGGGCTTGAAGCTTTCTTT. Together with reference TRBV7-9 and TRBJ1-1, the CDR3 gives the full variable domain: DTGVSQNPRHKITKRGQNVTFRCDPISEHNRLYWYRQTLGQGPEFLTYFQNEAQLEKSRLLSDRFSAERPKGSFSTLEIQRTEQGDSAMYLCASSRTGLEAFFGQGTRLTVV.

This clone was detected only a few times. The chain recombines TRBV2 with TRBJ1-1; 9 nucleotides agree with TRBD1. The CDR3 spans 15 residues. V lost 0 bases, J lost 4 bases, and 3 bases stayed unmatched. CDR1 and CDR2 (germline): SNHLY, FYNNEI. CDR3 DNA sequence: TGTGCCAGCAGTGAAGCGTCGGACAGGGGCACTGAAGCTTTCTTT. Translation: CASSEASDRGTEAFF. The complete variable domain, with remaining parts taken from reference TRBV2 and TRBJ1-1, reads EPEVTQTPSHQVTQMGQEVILRCVPISNHLYFYWYRQILGQKVEFLVSFYNNEISEKSEIFDDQFSVERPDGSNFTLKIRSTKLEDSAMYFCASSEASDRGTEAFFGQGTRLTVV.

This chain joins TRBV7-9 and TRBJ1-6; 8 nucleotides line up with TRBD1. This CDR3 region has 14 residues. Germline-derived CDR1 and CDR2 are SEHNR and FQNEAQ (reference sequence). The V gene end was trimmed by 5 bases and the J gene end by 6 bases; junction bases not matched to a gene: 3. The CDR3 nucleotides read TGTGCCAGCAGCATAGGACAGGGTAATTCACCCCTCCACTTT. Its protein is CASSIGQGNSPLHF.

V is TRBV2 and J is TRBJ2-7; D gene uncertain. The CDR3 length is 13 residues. V was cut by 2 bases and J by 9 bases, with 14 bases left in between. Germline V gene lookup returns CDR1 SNHLY and CDR2 FYNNEI. The CDR3: CASSEHGDLGQYF. CDR3 nucleotides: TGTGCCAGCAGTGAACATGGAGACTTGGGGCAGTACTTC.

The chain uses TRBV6-5 and TRBJ2-7, with D perhaps TRBD1 (8 bases). CDR3 length: 16 residues. The V and J ends lost 1 base and 6 bases respectively, with 19 bases between them. Germline CDR1 is MNHEY and CDR2 is SVGAGI. The CDR3 region has the DNA TGTGCCAGCAGTTACTATTACAGGGGGGGTTCCCGCGAGCAGTACTTC. Translating it yields CASSYYYRGGSREQYF.